This entry features one T cell receptor (beta chain) sequence. This sample is drawn from a study of post-analysis software for immune sequencing data. TCR beta cDNA libraries had unique molecular identifiers. TCRdb reprocessed the PCR reads via MiXCR and lists one record per CDR3 protein. The sample records over 150,000 distinct CDR3 sequences, around 30% being singletons. The TCR comes from a girl between 5 and 17 years old with multiple sclerosis. The sequencing input was blood.

Here the CDR3 DNA reads TGTGCCAGCGGCCCCTTTTCACCCCTCCACTTT. As protein: CASGPFSPLHF. The rearrangement joins TRBV27 to TRBJ1-6; unclear D gene. Germline V gene lookup returns CDR1 MNHEY and CDR2 SMNVEV (reference sequence). The CDR3 runs to 11 residues. The V end was cut by 8 bases, the J end by 9 bases, with 8 bases between.